Each of the 25 T cell receptor beta chains below was sequenced from the same sample in a study of blood T cell repertoires in COVID-19. Method: immunoSEQ multiplex PCR; TCRdb's copy keeps in-frame clones and lacks some. Of 140,000 to 150,000 clones in the sample, over 75% were seen once. The material sequenced was peripheral blood. The receptors were sampled from a human donor in a cohort sampled during active COVID-19.

The CDR3, as DNA: TGTGCCAGCAGCCCAGGACAGGGGACTGGAAAACTGTTTTTT. The encoded protein is CASSPGQGTGKLFF. The chain employs TRBV7-9 and TRBJ1-4; 9 bases match TRBD1. Germline values: CDR1 SEHNR, CDR2 FQNEAQ (reference sequence). CDR3 length: 14 residues. The V gene end was trimmed by 5 bases and the J gene end by 10 bases; junction bases not matched to a gene: 8.

This clone was seen more than once but under ten times. The chain has TRBV27 and TRBJ2-2, with D hard to call. Trimming took 3 bases from V and 4 from J, leaving 6 bases between them. The CDR3 is made up of 13 amino acids. The germline V gene encodes CDR1 MNHEY and CDR2 SMNVEV (reference sequence). Here the CDR3 DNA reads TGTGCCAGCAGTTTGAGATCCACCGGGGAGCTGTTTTTT. Translated: CASSLRSTGELFF.

The chain recombines TRBV7-2 with TRBJ1-1; D not resolved. The V end lost 4 bases, the J end lost 9 bases, and 12 bases lay between the germline ends. Germline V gene sequence: CDR1 SGHTA, CDR2 FQGNSA. The CDR3 contains 12 residues. CDR3 protein: CASSSFLSQAFF. In DNA form, the CDR3 reads TGTGCCAGCAGCTCCTTCCTGTCCCAAGCTTTCTTT.

The chain is built from TRBV9 and TRBJ2-2; D possibly corresponds to TRBD2 (6 bases). Trimming stripped 4 bases from V and 4 bases from J, with 17 bases between. This CDR3 is 16 amino acids long. The germline gives CDR1 SGDLS, CDR2 YYNGEE. This CDR3 reads CASSLRGREFTGELFF. As DNA, the CDR3 is TGTGCCAGCAGCCTTCGAGGACGGGAGTTCACCGGGGAGCTGTTTTTT.

This clone was seen only a few times. V is TRBV2 and J is TRBJ1-1, with D hard to call. The CDR3 is 12 amino acids. From germline, CDR1 is SNHLY and CDR2 FYNNEI. V was clipped by 7 bases and J by 4 bases, with 10 bases between them. The CDR3 DNA follows: TGTGCCAGCAAGGTTAGGAGCACTGAAGCTTTCTTT. As protein: CASKVRSTEAFF.

The chain links TRBV7-3 to TRBJ2-1, with D tentatively TRBD2 (5 bases). The CDR3 is 13 residues long. V gave up 5 bases and J gave up 9 bases, with 14 bases separating them. Germline lookup yields CDR1 SGHTA and CDR2 FQGTGA. The CDR3 reads CASSPITSGEQFF. CDR3 DNA sequence: TGTGCCAGCAGCCCGATTACTAGTGGTGAGCAGTTCTTC.

The CDR3 nucleotides are TGTGCCACCAGTGCCAACAACTACCATCAGCCCCAGCATTTT. Protein sequence: CATSANNYHQPQHF. This rearrangement joins TRBV24-1 to TRBJ1-5; D gene ambiguous. The germline V gene has CDR1 KGHDR and CDR2 SFDVKD. This CDR3 has 14 residues. The germline V and J ends were trimmed by 5 bases and 5 bases, with 12 bases remaining between them.

V is TRBV10-3 and J is TRBJ1-1, with D perhaps TRBD1 (5 bases). Looked up from germline, CDR1 is ENHRY and CDR2 is SYGVKD. This CDR3 contains 13 residues. Trimming pared 0 bases from V and 8 bases from J, leaving 10 bases between. The CDR3 spells CAISESGTDEAFF. CDR3 nucleotide sequence: TGTGCCATCAGTGAGTCCGGGACTGACGAAGCTTTCTTT.

The chain is built from TRBV3-1 (or the pseudogene TRBV3-2) and TRBJ2-7; perhaps TRBD1 as D (5 bases). Germline V gives CDR1 LGHDT, CDR2 YNNKEL (reference sequence). CDR3 size: 14 residues. Trimming shortened V by 4 bases and J by 2 bases, and 12 bases separated the two germline ends. CDR3 protein: CASSPSGQAYEQYF. The CDR3 nucleotides are TGTGCCAGCAGCCCATCAGGGCAGGCCTACGAGCAGTACTTC.

The chain couples TRBV5-4 to TRBJ1-2; D is possibly TRBD1 (5 bases). V gave up 0 bases and J gave up 8 bases, with 11 bases separating them. Germline CDR1 and CDR2: SGHNT and YYREEE (reference sequence). The CDR3 spans 13 residues. CDR3 coding DNA: TGTGCCAGCAGCTTGGCCCCCGGGGGGGGCTACACCTTC. As protein: CASSLAPGGGYTF.

The chain has TRBV5-8 and TRBJ1-3; D not certain. This CDR3 is built from 15 residues. V lost 2 bases, J lost 0 bases, and 9 bases lay in between. CDR1 SGHTS and CDR2 YDEGEE come from the germline V gene. As DNA, the CDR3 is TGTGCCAGCAGCTTTCGTCCCTCCTCTGGAAACACCATATATTTT. As protein: CASSFRPSSGNTIYF. Together with reference TRBV5-8 and TRBJ1-3, the CDR3 gives the full variable domain: EAGVTQSPTHLIKTRGQQATLRCSPISGHTSVYWYQQALGLGLQFLLWYDEGEERNRGNFPPRFSGRQFPNYSSELNVNALELEDSALYLCASSFRPSSGNTIYFGEGSWLTVV.

The V call is TRBV7-9, the J call TRBJ1-1; a weak D match, TRBD1 (6 bases). Germline V gene sequence: CDR1 SEHNR, CDR2 FQNEAQ (reference sequence). Deletions cut 1 base from V and 3 bases from J, with 15 bases between. This CDR3 region has 16 residues. The chain's CDR3 is CASSLGGQSGDTEAFF. The CDR3 DNA sequence: TGTGCCAGCAGCTTAGGAGGACAGTCCGGGGACACTGAAGCTTTCTTT.

The genes are TRBV5-1 and TRBJ1-1; D unresolved. In germline, CDR1 is SGHRS, CDR2 YFSETQ. The CDR3 is 12 amino acids. V dropped 0 bases and J dropped 7 bases, with 7 bases sitting between them. CDR3 amino acids: CASSLGGNEAFF. The CDR3, as DNA: TGCGCCAGCAGCTTGGGCGGGAATGAAGCTTTCTTT.

The chain joins TRBV7-9 to TRBJ1-6; 8 bases align to TRBD1. The CDR3 consists of 16 residues. The germline V gene encodes CDR1 SEHNR and CDR2 FQNEAQ (reference sequence). After removal of 2 bases from V and 10 bases from J, the junction contained 10 bases not matched to a gene. CDR3 region: CASSLKQGARGSPLHF. The CDR3 DNA sequence: TGTGCCAGCAGCTTAAAGCAGGGGGCTCGAGGATCACCCCTCCACTTT.

The chain carries TRBV7-2 and TRBJ1-1; D ambiguous. The CDR3 has 14 residues. V lost 1 base to trimming and J lost 0 bases, with 6 bases between them. From germline, CDR1 is SGHTA and CDR2 FQGNSA. The CDR3 coding sequence is TGTGCCAGCAGCTTAGAACTGATGAACACTGAAGCTTTCTTT. Amino acids: CASSLELMNTEAFF.

This chain connects TRBV5-1 to TRBJ2-2; the match to TRBD1 covers 9 bases. The CDR3 is 17 amino acids. Germline lookup yields CDR1 SGHRS and CDR2 YFSETQ. V lost 3 bases to trimming and J lost 6 bases; unmatched junction nucleotides: 12. The CDR3 DNA reads as TGCGCCAGCAGCTCCCCCCACAGGGGGCGTAATGCCGGGGAGCTGTTTTTT. It specifies CASSSPHRGRNAGELFF.

This chain connects TRBV7-2 to TRBJ1-5, with D maybe TRBD1 (6 bases). CDR1 and CDR2 from the germline V gene are SGHTA and FQGNSA. Trimming shortened V by 5 bases and J by 4 bases, and 18 bases separated the two germline ends. The CDR3 sequence is 16 residues long. CDR3: CASSPNPRQVNQPQHF. In DNA form, the CDR3 reads TGTGCCAGCAGCCCCAACCCTAGACAGGTGAATCAGCCCCAGCATTTT. Looking up the rest from reference TRBV7-2 and TRBJ1-5 gives the full variable domain: GAGVSQSPSNKVTEKGKDVELRCDPISGHTALYWYRQSLGQGLEFLIYFQGNSAPDKSGLPSDRFSAERTGGSVSTLTIQRTQQEDSAVYLCASSPNPRQVNQPQHFGDGTRLSIL.

This clone was detected many times. The chain combines TRBV2 with TRBJ2-2, with D maybe TRBD2 (6 bases). V lost 2 bases to trimming and J lost 5 bases, with 18 bases between them. This CDR3 spans 17 amino acids. Germline V gene sequence: CDR1 SNHLY, CDR2 FYNNEI. The chain's CDR3 is CASSEIRRGRGTGELFF. CDR3 in DNA: TGTGCCAGCAGTGAAATACGGCGGGGTCGAGGAACCGGGGAGCTGTTTTTT.

The rearrangement joins TRBV30 to TRBJ2-1; weak D call: TRBD2 (6 bases). Germline CDR1 reads GTSNPN; CDR2 reads SVGIG (reference sequence). This CDR3 is built from 13 residues. The V gene lost 5 bases and the J gene lost 7 bases, with 15 bases spanning the gap. The DNA for the CDR3 is TGTGCCTGGGGTGCCGGGACTCCAAATGAGCAGTTCTTC. Protein: CAWGAGTPNEQFF.

A single count supports this clone. CDR3 bases: TGCGCCAGCAGCTTGGCCTTAGGAGCGGGTAACTACAACAATGAGCAGTTCTTC. Encoded protein: CASSLALGAGNYNNEQFF. The chain carries TRBV5-1 and TRBJ2-1; D is perhaps TRBD2 (6 bases). Per the germline V gene, CDR1 is SGHRS and CDR2 is YFSETQ. This CDR3 spans 18 amino acids. The V end lost 0 bases, the J end lost 5 bases, and 21 bases lay between the germline ends. The complete variable domain, with remaining parts taken from reference TRBV5-1 and TRBJ2-1, reads KAGVTQTPRYLIKTRGQQVTLSCSPISGHRSVSWYQQTPGQGLQFLFEYFSETQRNKGNFPGRFSGRQFSNSRSEMNVSTLELGDSALYLCASSLALGAGNYNNEQFFGPGTRLTVL.

This chain connects TRBV19 to TRBJ1-1; D is perhaps TRBD1 (5 bases). The CDR3 length is 13 residues. Germline V CDR1 and CDR2: LNHDA, SQIVND (reference sequence). Trimming took 3 bases from V and 1 from J, leaving 6 bases between them. The CDR3 DNA sequence: TGTGCCAGTAGTATGCAGGGGAACACTGAAGCTTTCTTT. This sequence encodes CASSMQGNTEAFF.

The chain links TRBV7-2 to TRBJ2-5, with TRBD2 as a possible D gene (6 bases). There are 14 residues in the CDR3. The V and J ends lost 2 bases and 9 bases respectively, with 16 bases between them. Germline values: CDR1 SGHTA, CDR2 FQGNSA. The CDR3 sequence is CASSLIAGYLAQYF. The CDR3, as DNA: TGTGCCAGCAGCTTAATCGCGGGGTACTTGGCCCAGTACTTC.

The gene calls are TRBV7-9 and TRBJ2-7, with D possibly matching TRBD2 (5 bases). This CDR3 spans 16 amino acids. The V end was cut by 1 base, the J end by 6 bases, with 19 bases between. The germline V gene has CDR1 SEHNR and CDR2 FQNEAQ (reference sequence). Here the CDR3 reads CASSLVPTSGKGEQYF. CDR3 in DNA: TGTGCCAGCAGCTTAGTCCCTACTTCGGGAAAGGGCGAGCAGTACTTC. Using reference TRBV7-9 and TRBJ2-7 for the parts outside the CDR3, the full variable domain is DTGVSQNPRHKITKRGQNVTFRCDPISEHNRLYWYRQTLGQGPEFLTYFQNEAQLEKSRLLSDRFSAERPKGSFSTLEIQRTEQGDSAMYLCASSLVPTSGKGEQYFGPGTRLTVT.

V and J are TRBV18 and TRBJ2-2; tentatively, D is TRBD1 (5 bases). The germline gives CDR1 KGHSH, CDR2 LQKENI. Trimming took off 2 bases at V and 8 bases at J, with 9 bases between the two ends. This CDR3 has 13 residues. In DNA form, the CDR3 reads TGTGCCAGCTCACCAGACAGACCTGGGGAGCTGTTTTTT. Protein product: CASSPDRPGELFF.

About this clone: Different DNA sequences within this sample yield the same CDR3. V is TRBV29-1 and J is TRBJ1-2; D may be TRBD1 (5 bases). In germline, CDR1 is SQVTM, CDR2 ANQGSEA. V lost 4 bases, J lost 2 bases, and 5 bases lay in between. CDR3 length: 11 amino acids. CDR3 DNA: TGCAGCGTTGGGGGCAACTATGGCTACACCTTC. The encoded protein is CSVGGNYGYTF.